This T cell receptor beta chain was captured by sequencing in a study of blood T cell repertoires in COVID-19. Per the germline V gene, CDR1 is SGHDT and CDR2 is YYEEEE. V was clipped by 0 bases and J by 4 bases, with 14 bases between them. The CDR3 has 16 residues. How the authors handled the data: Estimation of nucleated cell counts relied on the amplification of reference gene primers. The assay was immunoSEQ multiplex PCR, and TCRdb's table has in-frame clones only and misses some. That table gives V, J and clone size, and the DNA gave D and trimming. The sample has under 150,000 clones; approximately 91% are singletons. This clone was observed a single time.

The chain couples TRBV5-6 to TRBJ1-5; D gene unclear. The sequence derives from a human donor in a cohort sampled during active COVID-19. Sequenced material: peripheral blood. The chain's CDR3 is CASSLARLQGNQPQHF. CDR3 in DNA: TGTGCCAGCAGCTTGGCGCGACTACAAGGTAATCAGCCCCAGCATTTT.